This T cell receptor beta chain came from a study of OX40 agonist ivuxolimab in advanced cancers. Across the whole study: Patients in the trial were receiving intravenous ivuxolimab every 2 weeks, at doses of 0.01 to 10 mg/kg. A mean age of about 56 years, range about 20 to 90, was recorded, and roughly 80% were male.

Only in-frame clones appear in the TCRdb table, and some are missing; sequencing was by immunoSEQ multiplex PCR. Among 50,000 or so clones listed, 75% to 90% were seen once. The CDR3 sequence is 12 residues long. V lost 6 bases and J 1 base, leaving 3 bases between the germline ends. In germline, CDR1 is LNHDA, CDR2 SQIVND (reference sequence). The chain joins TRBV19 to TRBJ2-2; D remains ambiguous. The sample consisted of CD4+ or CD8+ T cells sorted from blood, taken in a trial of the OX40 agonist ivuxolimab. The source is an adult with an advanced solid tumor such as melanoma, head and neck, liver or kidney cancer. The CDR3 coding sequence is TGTGCCAGTAGCGGGAACACCGGGGAGCTGTTTTTT. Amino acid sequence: CASSGNTGELFF.